A single sample gave rise to the 20 T cell receptor beta chains below, sequenced in a study of shared clonotypes between healthy human individuals. Naivety among CD8 cells was defined by CD45RO negativity and positive CCR7 selection, thereby excluding terminally differentiated effector memory CD45RA+ cells. The assay was immunoSEQ multiplex PCR, and TCRdb's table has in-frame clones only and misses some. The sample lists roughly 2,000,000 clones, roughly 93% occurring once. Sequencing input: naive CD8+ T cells from PBMCs. The origin of the receptors is a young man in good health. Some clones in this sample may be carry-over from other donors' samples.

The chain carries TRBV7-8 and TRBJ2-3; D is undetermined. The CDR3 covers 15 residues. Germline CDR1 SGHVS, CDR2 FQNEAQ. V was cut by 0 bases and J by 1 base, with 8 bases left in between. The DNA of the CDR3 is TGTGCCAGCAGCTTAGCGCGGTTGGGCACAGATACGCAGTATTTT. It is translated as CASSLARLGTDTQYF.

This sequence joins TRBV28 and TRBJ1-4; 9 bases match TRBD1. J lost 6 bases, V lost 3 bases, and 8 bases had no gene match. Germline V gene data show CDR1 as MDHEN and CDR2 as SYDVKM. The CDR3 covers 16 residues. The CDR3 protein is CASSLETGGRDEKLFF. The CDR3 region has the DNA TGTGCCAGCAGTTTGGAAACAGGGGGCCGCGATGAAAAACTGTTTTTT. The whole variable domain, remainder taken from reference TRBV28 and TRBJ1-4, is DVKVTQSSRYLVKRTGEKVFLECVQDMDHENMFWYRQDPGLGLRLIYFSYDVKMKEKGDIPEGYSVSREKKERFSLILESASTNQTSMYLCASSLETGGRDEKLFFGSGTQLSVL.

Here the CDR3 reads CASSPSLLAGVREQYF. CDR3 DNA: TGCGCCAGCAGCCCATCGCTCCTAGCGGGAGTACGCGAGCAGTACTTC. The J gene is TRBJ2-7, the V gene TRBV4-3; 10 bases agree with TRBD2. The V and J ends lost 4 bases and 6 bases, in that order; junction bases with no gene match: 12. Germline values: CDR1 LGHNA, CDR2 YSLEER. The CDR3 has 16 residues.

The V gene is TRBV12-2, the J gene TRBJ2-7; the table names TRBD1, a call not compared with the DNA. TRBV12-2 is described as a pseudogene. CDR3 length equals 15 residues. The CDR3 nucleotides read TGTGCAAGTCGCTTAGCGGGGCGGTCCTCCTACGAGCAGTACTTC. It translates to CASRLAGRSSYEQYF.

The chain joins TRBV11-2 to TRBJ2-1; 7 bases are a match to TRBD2. CDR1 and CDR2 from the germline V gene are SGHAT and FQNNGV. J gave up 8 bases and V 5 bases, and 21 bases lay outside the gene matches. This CDR3 region has 18 residues. The CDR3, as DNA: TGTGCCAGCAGCACCCTGGGTGGGACTCCCCTGGCGGGGGATGAGCAGTTCTTC. This gives the protein CASSTLGGTPLAGDEQFF.

The chain has TRBV19 and TRBJ1-1; D possibly corresponds to TRBD1 (6 bases). Germline lookup yields CDR1 LNHDA and CDR2 SQIVND (reference sequence). This CDR3 has 14 residues. V was clipped by 9 bases and J by 1 base, with 15 bases between them. The CDR3 here is CASAKGGQNTEAFF. In DNA, the CDR3 is TGTGCCAGCGCCAAGGGGGGGCAGAACACTGAAGCTTTCTTT.

In nucleotides, the CDR3 is TGTGCCAGCAGCAGCCGGGACAGTCTGGGGCACACCATATATTTT. This codes for CASSSRDSLGHTIYF. The V gene is TRBV9, the J gene TRBJ1-3; 7 positions agree with TRBD1. V shed 4 bases, J shed 8 bases, and the junction held 12 bases outside the gene matches. Per germline, CDR1 SGDLS and CDR2 YYNGEE. The CDR3 runs to 15 residues.

The V gene is TRBV9, the J gene TRBJ1-4, with TRBD1 identical over 7 bases. The trim removed 3 bases at V and 2 bases at J, leaving 7 bases unmatched. CDR1 and CDR2 from the germline V gene are SGDLS and YYNGEE. This CDR3 has 16 residues. In DNA form, the CDR3 reads TGTGCCAGCAGCGCAGGGGGGACGGGTACTAATGAAAAACTGTTTTTT. Translated: CASSAGGTGTNEKLFF.

V and J are TRBV5-6 and TRBJ2-7; 8 bases are a match to TRBD1. Germline-derived CDR1 and CDR2 are SGHDT and YYEEEE. V was clipped by 2 bases and J by 3 bases; unmatched bases: 7. The CDR3 spans 15 residues. This CDR3 is CASSFRQGQGYEQYF. CDR3 DNA: TGTGCCAGCAGCTTCCGACAGGGGCAAGGCTACGAGCAGTACTTC.

This chain uses TRBV7-6 with TRBJ1-2, with 7 bases lining up with TRBD1. CDR1 is SGHVS and CDR2 is FNYEAQ in the germline V gene. The length of the CDR3 is 14 residues. Trimming took 1 base from V and 9 from J; bases not matched to a gene: 8. DNA for the CDR3: TGTGCCAGCAGCTTAGACCTTGGGGACAGTAGCTACACCTTC. Protein sequence: CASSLDLGDSSYTF.

The DNA of the CDR3 is TGTGCCAGCAGTTACTCCGGGACACCTCAAGAGACCCAGTACTTC. This gives the protein CASSYSGTPQETQYF. This chain connects TRBV6-5 to TRBJ2-5; possible D gene TRBD1, 6 bases. The CDR3 runs 15 residues. The germline CDR1 and CDR2 sequences are MNHEY and SVGAGI. V was pared by 0 bases and J by 2 bases, with 10 bases between.

A word on this clone: The sample has other DNA sequences that encode this CDR3 too. The J gene is TRBJ2-7, the V gene TRBV5-6, with a tentative D call TRBD2 (6 bases). Trimming left V 4 bases short and J 4 bases short, with 9 bases between. CDR3 length equals 12 residues. The germline gives CDR1 SGHDT, CDR2 YYEEEE. For the CDR3, the DNA is TGTGCCAGCAGCGGCGGGACTTACGAGCAGTACTTC. It codes for CASSGGTYEQYF.

In this sample, this clone turned up once. CDR3 protein: CASSLMGGGYGYTF. CDR3 sequence (DNA): TGTGCCAGCAGTTTGATGGGTGGGGGCTATGGCTACACCTTC. The chain has TRBV28 and TRBJ1-2, with D possibly TRBD1 on 5 matching bases. The ends were cut back, 3 bases at V and 4 bases at J, with 12 bases in the middle. CDR3 length equals 14 residues. Germline CDR1 MDHEN, CDR2 SYDVKM.

This clone came up once. This sequence joins TRBV6-5 and TRBJ2-7, with 8 bases identical to TRBD1. V lost 5 bases, J lost 4 bases, and 10 bases stayed unmatched. The CDR3 consists of 15 residues. Germline-derived CDR1 and CDR2 are MNHEY and SVGAGI. The CDR3 nucleotides read TGTGCCAGCAGTAAATTGACAGGGGTAGGGTACGAGCAGTACTTC. As protein: CASSKLTGVGYEQYF.

In nucleotides, the CDR3 is TGTGCCAGCAGCTTAGGGACTAGGCCCACCGGGGAGCTGTTTTTT. Its protein is CASSLGTRPTGELFF. The chain uses TRBV7-8 and TRBJ2-2; 7 nucleotides agree with TRBD2. The junction had 3 bases not matched to a gene; V was cut back by 1 base and J by 4 bases. The CDR3 covers 15 residues. Per germline, CDR1 SGHVS and CDR2 FQNEAQ.

The chain uses TRBV18 and TRBJ2-7; D tentatively fits TRBD1 or TRBD2 (5 bases each). Trimming left V 3 bases short and J 0 bases short, with 15 bases between. Germline loops: CDR1 KGHSH, CDR2 LQKENI. This CDR3 comprises 16 residues. CDR3 sequence: CASSPLQGESSYEQYF. The DNA for the CDR3 is TGTGCCAGCTCACCCCTACAAGGGGAGAGCTCCTACGAGCAGTACTTC.

The chain is built from TRBV7-2 and TRBJ2-1; 8 bases are a match to TRBD2. Germline CDR1 is SGHTA and CDR2 is FQGNSA. The CDR3 covers 13 residues. Trimming took 1 base from V and 10 from J; bases not matched to a gene: 3. CDR3 sequence: CASSLVLAAEQFF. The CDR3 nucleotides read TGTGCCAGCAGCTTAGTACTAGCGGCGGAGCAGTTCTTC.

CDR3 loop: CAWSVFPVGAGGSLGQFF. The CDR3 DNA is TGTGCCTGGAGTGTGTTCCCCGTTGGAGCGGGAGGGAGTCTTGGGCAGTTCTTC. The rearrangement joins TRBV30 to TRBJ2-1; 10 nucleotides line up with TRBD2. Germline V gene data show CDR1 as GTSNPN and CDR2 as SVGIG (reference sequence). V gave up 0 bases and J gave up 12 bases; unmatched junction bases: 20. The CDR3 loop spans 18 amino acids.

With regard to this clone: In the same sample, other DNA sequences code for this CDR3. The V call is TRBV9, the J call TRBJ2-3; no clear D. This CDR3 region has 15 residues. V lost 0 bases to trimming and J lost 2 bases, with 10 bases between them. The germline gives CDR1 SGDLS, CDR2 YYNGEE. The CDR3 DNA is TGTGCCAGCAGCGTAGTAGGCTCAGTCACAGATACGCAGTATTTT. Amino acids: CASSVVGSVTDTQYF.

V gene TRBV27 combines with J gene TRBJ2-2; perhaps TRBD1 as D (5 bases). CDR1 and CDR2 (germline): MNHEY, SMNVEV (reference sequence). Trimming left V 2 bases short and J 1 base short, with 23 bases between. The CDR3 is 20 residues long. CDR3 nucleotide sequence: TGTGCCAGCAGTTTAAAAGATCTTCTCGTTCGGCAGGGGAACACCGGGGAGCTGTTTTTT. Translating gives CASSLKDLLVRQGNTGELFF.